This T cell receptor beta chain was identified in a study of T cells expressing NK-cell markers. According to its frequency, this clonotype is large. UMIs were included in TCR beta cDNA generated by 5'RACE template switching. From the 5' RACE reads, TCRdb lists one entry per CDR3 protein and no DNA. The clone table shows about 670 distinct CDR3 sequences, with the ten largest holding 20% to 25%. The CDR3 is 15 amino acids. The germline V gene encodes CDR1 LGHNA and CDR2 YNFKEQ. The sequenced sample consisted of blood T cells: a sorted CD56 or NKG2C T cell subset, CD4+ or CD8+ T cells, or bulk PBMC T cells (not recorded which). This clonotype was obtained from a woman between 18 and 75 years old in good health. The chain combines TRBV4-2 with TRBJ1-2. The CDR3 spells CASSQEREGLDGYTF.